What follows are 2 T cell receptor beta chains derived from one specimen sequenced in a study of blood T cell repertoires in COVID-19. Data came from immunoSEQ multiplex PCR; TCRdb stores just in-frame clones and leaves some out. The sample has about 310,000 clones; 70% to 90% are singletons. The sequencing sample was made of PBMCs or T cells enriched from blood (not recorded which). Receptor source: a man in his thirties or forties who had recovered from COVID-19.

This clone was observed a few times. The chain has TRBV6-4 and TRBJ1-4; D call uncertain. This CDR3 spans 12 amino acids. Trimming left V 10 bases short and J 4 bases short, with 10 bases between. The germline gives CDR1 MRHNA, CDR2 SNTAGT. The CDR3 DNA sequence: TGTGCCACCACAGTGAATAATGAAAAACTGTTTTTT. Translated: CATTVNNEKLFF.

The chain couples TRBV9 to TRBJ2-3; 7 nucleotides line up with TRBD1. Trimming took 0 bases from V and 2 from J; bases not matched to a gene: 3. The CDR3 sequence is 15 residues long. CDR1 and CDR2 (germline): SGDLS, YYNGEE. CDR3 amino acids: CASSVVTGITDTQYF. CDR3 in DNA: TGTGCCAGCAGCGTAGTGACAGGGATCACAGATACGCAGTATTTT.